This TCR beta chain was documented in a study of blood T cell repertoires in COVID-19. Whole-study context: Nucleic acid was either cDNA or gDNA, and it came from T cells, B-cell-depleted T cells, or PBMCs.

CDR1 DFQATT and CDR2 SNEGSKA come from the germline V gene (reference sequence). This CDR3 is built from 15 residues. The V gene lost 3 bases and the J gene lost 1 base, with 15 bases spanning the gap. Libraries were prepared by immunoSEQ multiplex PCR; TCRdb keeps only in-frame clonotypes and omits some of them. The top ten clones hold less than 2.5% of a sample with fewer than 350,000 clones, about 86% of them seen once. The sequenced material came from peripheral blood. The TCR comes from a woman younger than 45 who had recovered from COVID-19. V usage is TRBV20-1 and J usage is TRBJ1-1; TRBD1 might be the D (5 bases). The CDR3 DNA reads TGCAGTGCTAGTAAGACAGCCCTGGGGAACACTGAAGCTTTCTTT. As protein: CSASKTALGNTEAFF.